Each of the 25 T cell receptor beta chains below was sequenced from the same sample in a study of T-cell memory formation after mild COVID-19 (TCRdb year 2021). The library was prepared using 5' RACE. Sequenced on an Illumina NovaSeq 6000. TCRdb reworked the public reads: Q25 trimming with fastp, MiXCR clone assembly, productive beta chains retained. Every entry covers one CDR3 protein and lists the most common genes and DNA from its rows. The sample includes a few hundred thousand distinct CDR3 sequences, with 15% to 20% observed a single time. The ten largest clonotypes hold 20% to 25% of the sample. Sequenced sample: PBMCs or a T cell subset sorted from them (not recorded which). These receptor sequences come from a man in his late teens or twenties who had mild COVID-19 (a few samples of this study predate the infection). The sample titles of this study are shuffled in the database, so cell type and time point are left out; the donor was told from shared clones.

The rearrangement links TRBV6-6 to TRBJ2-7, with a possible D match to TRBD1 (6 bases). Germline V gene data show CDR1 as MNHNY and CDR2 as SVGAGI (reference sequence). The CDR3 has 13 residues. V lost 0 bases and J lost 6, with 9 bases in between. The CDR3 reads CASSYSSGVEQYV. In nucleotides, the CDR3 is TGTGCCAGCAGTTACTCCTCAGGGGTCGAGCAGTACGTC.

J is TRBJ2-7 and V is TRBV2, with D perhaps matching TRBD2 (5 bases). The germline CDR1 and CDR2 sequences are SNHLY and FYNNEI. The CDR3 is 13 amino acids. V lost 2 bases, J lost 7 bases, and 12 bases lay in between. CDR3 DNA sequence: TGTGCCAGCAGTGAAAACGAGGGCCGGGAGCAGTACTTC. It yields the protein CASSENEGREQYF.

This clonotype was counted at least ten times. V is TRBV3-1 and J is TRBJ1-2; D possibly corresponds to TRBD1 (5 bases). V shed 6 bases and J shed 4 bases, with 12 bases lying between them. Germline CDR1 and CDR2: LGHDT and YNNKEL (reference sequence). The CDR3 consists of 13 residues. DNA for the CDR3: TGTGCCAGCAGTCAGCAGGGAAGCTATGGCTACACCTTC. Amino acid sequence: CASSQQGSYGYTF.

This clonotype was seen ten or more times. The rearrangement uses TRBV4-1 and TRBJ2-3; possible D gene TRBD2, 5 bases. V gave up 0 bases and J gave up 1 base, with 11 bases separating them. The CDR3 is made up of 16 amino acids. In germline, CDR1 is MGHRA, CDR2 YSYEKL. DNA for the CDR3: TGCGCCAGCAGCCAAGAACTAGGAATTCGCACAGATACGCAGTATTTT. Protein product: CASSQELGIRTDTQYF.

This chain joins TRBV7-2 and TRBJ1-2; D ambiguous. Germline V gene data show CDR1 as SGHTA and CDR2 as FQGNSA. The CDR3 runs to 14 residues. Between the trimmed V and J ends, which lost 5 bases and 4 bases, there was a span of 14 bases. The CDR3 DNA reads as TGTGCCAGCAGCCCCCCTCTGGGTTTCTATGGCTACACCTTC. Translated: CASSPPLGFYGYTF.

This clonotype occurred many times. The V call is TRBV4-1, the J call TRBJ2-7; TRBD1 agrees at 8 bases. Germline CDR1 MGHRA, CDR2 YSYEKL. The CDR3 runs 12 residues. V dropped 4 bases and J dropped 7; count of bases not matched to a gene: 3. The CDR3 here is CASSRTGGEQYF. CDR3 sequence (DNA): TGCGCCAGCAGCCGAACAGGGGGTGAGCAGTACTTC.

This clonotype was seen only a few times. The V and J genes are TRBV21-1 and TRBJ1-6; the table's D call, TRBD1, has no DNA check behind it. TRBV21-1 is noted as a pseudogene. The CDR3 spans 21 residues. CDR3 sequence (DNA): TGTGCCAGCAGCAAAGGGAACTTTCAGGGACAGGGACCTGGATTGGGGTCACCCCTCCACTTT. It encodes CASSKGNFQGQGPGLGSPLHF.

This clonotype was observed a handful of times. The chain joins TRBV2 to TRBJ2-3; the match to TRBD1 covers 9 bases. The V gene's germline CDR1 is SNHLY and CDR2 FYNNEI. V shed 6 bases and J 3 bases; nucleotides not matched to a gene: 4. This CDR3 has 14 residues. In DNA, the CDR3 is TGTGCCAGCAGCTCCGGGACAGGGACAGATACGCAGTATTTT. Its protein product is CASSSGTGTDTQYF.

J is TRBJ2-5 and V is TRBV6-5; D not resolved. The CDR3 extends over 14 amino acids. Germline V gene sequence: CDR1 MNHEY, CDR2 SVGAGI. V lost 0 bases and J 7 bases, leaving 12 bases between the germline ends. In DNA, the CDR3 is TGTGCCAGCAGTTACTCGATTCTTGGGCGGACCCAGTACTTC. It is translated as CASSYSILGRTQYF.

This clonotype came up a few times. This chain links TRBV7-2 with TRBJ1-3; D perhaps matches TRBD1 (5 bases). The CDR3 is 15 amino acids. Germline CDR1 SGHTA, CDR2 FQGNSA. Trimming left V 5 bases short and J 2 bases short, with 13 bases between. As DNA, the CDR3 is TGTGCCAGCAGCCGAAGTCGAGGGGCTGGAAACACCATATATTTT. This gives the protein CASSRSRGAGNTIYF.

This clonotype was seen many times. The chain couples TRBV7-2 to TRBJ1-3, with D perhaps matching TRBD1 (6 bases). Looked up from germline, CDR1 is SGHTA and CDR2 is FQGNSA. CDR3 length: 15 amino acids. The ends were cut back, 2 bases at V and 4 bases at J, with 12 bases in the middle. CDR3 sequence: CASSLQGNRGNTIYF. The CDR3 DNA reads TGTGCCAGCAGCTTACAGGGGAATCGCGGAAACACCATATATTTT.

The chain combines TRBV6-6 with TRBJ1-4; D gene ambiguous. The CDR3 spans 13 residues. V gave up 10 bases and J gave up 5 bases, with 14 bases separating them. Germline V lookup: CDR1 MNHNY, CDR2 SVGAGI (reference sequence). For the CDR3, the DNA is TGTGCCACCCTTATGTGGCGGAATGAAAAACTGTTTTTT. It encodes CATLMWRNEKLFF.

In its sample, this clonotype was seen many times. V usage is TRBV7-2 and J usage is TRBJ1-1, with D uncertain. The germline CDR1 and CDR2 sequences are SGHTA and FQGNSA. Trimming cost V 1 base and J 1 base, with 4 bases left between them. CDR3 length: 13 amino acids. The CDR3 spells CASSLDRNTEAFF. For the CDR3, the DNA is TGTGCCAGCAGCTTAGATCGGAACACTGAAGCTTTCTTT.

The chain links TRBV7-2 to TRBJ2-5; D unclear. The CDR3 runs 14 residues. Germline CDR1 is SGHTA and CDR2 is FQGNSA. Trimming took off 2 bases at V and 4 bases at J, with 11 bases between the two ends. CDR3 nucleotides: TGTGCCAGCAGCTTAAAAGCAGCGAGAGAGACCCAGTACTTC. Its translation: CASSLKAARETQYF.

The table lists this clonotype with a few counts. The rearrangement uses TRBV5-1 and TRBJ1-1; 8 positions match TRBD1. V shed 4 bases, J shed 1 base, and the junction held 6 bases outside the gene matches. This CDR3 spans 15 amino acids. Germline V gene data show CDR1 as SGHRS and CDR2 as YFSETQ. The CDR3 DNA sequence: TGCGCCAGCAGCAAAACGACAGGGGCGAACACTGAAGCTTTCTTT. Its translation is CASSKTTGANTEAFF.

V and J are TRBV12-3 or TRBV12-4 and TRBJ1-1, with 7 bases matching TRBD1. The junction had 4 bases not matched to a gene; V was cut back by 3 bases and J by 0 bases. The CDR3 length is 15 residues. CDR3 in amino acids: CASSFLGGLNTEAFF. The CDR3 DNA is TGTGCCAGCAGTTTTTTAGGGGGCTTGAACACTGAAGCTTTCTTT.

In its sample, this clonotype was seen a few times. In DNA form, the CDR3 reads TGCAGCACGGACAGGGGCAGCACTGAAGCTTTCTTT. Translated, it gives CSTDRGSTEAFF. The chain has TRBV29-1 and TRBJ1-1; 9 nucleotides agree with TRBD1. V lost 8 bases, J lost 4 bases, and 5 bases stayed unmatched. Germline V gene data show CDR1 as SQVTM and CDR2 as ANQGSEA. The CDR3 covers 12 residues.

This rearrangement joins TRBV28 to TRBJ2-5, with 10 bases fitting TRBD1. This CDR3 has 15 residues. The trim removed 5 bases at V and 5 bases at J, leaving 8 bases unmatched. Germline loops: CDR1 MDHEN, CDR2 SYDVKM. The CDR3 spells CASSAPGTGDETQYF. The CDR3 DNA reads as TGTGCCAGCAGTGCCCCCGGGACAGGGGACGAGACCCAGTACTTC.

This clonotype has a count of ten or more. The chain has TRBV25-1 and TRBJ2-1; possible D gene TRBD1, 6 bases. CDR3 length: 18 residues. The germline V and J ends were trimmed by 3 bases and 3 bases, with 21 bases remaining between them. Germline CDR1 MGHDK, CDR2 SYGVNS. In DNA form, the CDR3 reads TGTGCCAGCAGTGATCTGGACAGCCGCCAGGGCGGCTACAATGAGCAGTTCTTC. It codes for CASSDLDSRQGGYNEQFF.

This chain joins TRBV7-6 and TRBJ1-2; TRBD1 might be the D (6 bases). Germline CDR1 reads SGHVS; CDR2 reads FNYEAQ. Trimming shortened V by 3 bases and J by 3 bases, and 14 bases separated the two germline ends. The CDR3 loop spans 15 amino acids. For the CDR3, the DNA is TGTGCCAGCAGCTTTAGCCCGGGGGCGTACTATGGCTACACCTTC. This translates into CASSFSPGAYYGYTF.

V is TRBV7-2 and J is TRBJ1-2; a possible D gene is TRBD1 (5 bases). This CDR3 is built from 13 residues. Germline V CDR1 and CDR2: SGHTA, FQGNSA. The V end was cut by 1 base, the J end by 7 bases, with 10 bases between. CDR3 loop: CASSLGEGVGYTF. CDR3 coding DNA: TGTGCCAGCAGCTTAGGAGAAGGGGTTGGCTACACCTTC.

The chain has TRBV12-3 or TRBV12-4 and TRBJ2-7; the D call may be TRBD1 or TRBD2 (5 bases each). The length of the CDR3 is 12 residues. The V gene lost 3 bases and the J gene lost 7 bases, with 10 bases spanning the gap. The CDR3 here is CASSFSGREQYF. CDR3 nucleotides: TGTGCCAGCAGTTTCTCGGGGCGTGAGCAGTACTTC.

The chain employs TRBV7-9 and TRBJ2-2, with D uncertain. This CDR3 has 15 amino acids. CDR1 and CDR2 from the germline V gene are SEHNR and FQNEAQ (reference sequence). Trimming removed 2 bases at V and 1 base at J, with 8 bases between. CDR3 in DNA: TGTGCCAGCAGCTTAAAACGCCGGAACACCGGGGAGCTGTTTTTT. It specifies CASSLKRRNTGELFF.

This clonotype was picked up many times. V is TRBV9 and J is TRBJ2-3; 7 bases match TRBD2. Trimming at V came to 4 bases and at J to 1 base, leaving 3 bases not matched to a gene. CDR3 size: 14 residues. Germline lookup yields CDR1 SGDLS and CDR2 YYNGEE. CDR3 loop: CASSHSGGTDTQYF. CDR3 DNA: TGTGCCAGCAGCCACAGCGGGGGCACAGATACGCAGTATTTT. The complete variable domain, with remaining parts taken from reference TRBV9 and TRBJ2-3, reads DSGVTQTPKHLITATGQRVTLRCSPRSGDLSVYWYQQSLDQGLQFLIQYYNGEERAKGNILERFSAQQFPDLHSELNLSSLELGDSALYFCASSHSGGTDTQYFGPGTRLTVL.

This clonotype was seen more than once but under ten times. The chain links TRBV9 to TRBJ2-3, with 8 bases lining up with TRBD2. The CDR3 is made up of 15 amino acids. V shed 7 bases and J 0 bases; nucleotides not matched to a gene: 7. CDR1 is SGDLS and CDR2 is YYNGEE in the germline V gene. The CDR3 region has the DNA TGTGCCAGCCACCGTAGCGGGGTCAGCACAGATACGCAGTATTTT. This codes for CASHRSGVSTDTQYF.